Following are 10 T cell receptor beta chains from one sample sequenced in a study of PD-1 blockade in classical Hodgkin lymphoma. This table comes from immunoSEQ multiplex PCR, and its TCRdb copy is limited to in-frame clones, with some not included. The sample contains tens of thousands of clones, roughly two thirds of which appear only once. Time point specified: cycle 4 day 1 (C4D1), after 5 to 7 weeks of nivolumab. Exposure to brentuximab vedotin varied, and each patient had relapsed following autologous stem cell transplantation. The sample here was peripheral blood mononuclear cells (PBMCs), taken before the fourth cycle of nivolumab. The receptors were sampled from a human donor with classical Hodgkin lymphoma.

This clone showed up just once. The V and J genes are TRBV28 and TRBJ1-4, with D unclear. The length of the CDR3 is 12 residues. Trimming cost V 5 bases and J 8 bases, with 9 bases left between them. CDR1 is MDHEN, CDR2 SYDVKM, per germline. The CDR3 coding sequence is TGTGCCAGCAGTCCCCCGGAGGAAAAACTGTTTTTT. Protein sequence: CASSPPEEKLFF.

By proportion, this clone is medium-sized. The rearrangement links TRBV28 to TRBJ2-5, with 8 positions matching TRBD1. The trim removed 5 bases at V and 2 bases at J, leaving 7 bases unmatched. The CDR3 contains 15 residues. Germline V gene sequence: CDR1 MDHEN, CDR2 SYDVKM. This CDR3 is CASSTRQGYQETQYF. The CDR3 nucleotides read TGTGCCAGCAGTACTCGACAGGGGTATCAAGAGACCCAGTACTTC.

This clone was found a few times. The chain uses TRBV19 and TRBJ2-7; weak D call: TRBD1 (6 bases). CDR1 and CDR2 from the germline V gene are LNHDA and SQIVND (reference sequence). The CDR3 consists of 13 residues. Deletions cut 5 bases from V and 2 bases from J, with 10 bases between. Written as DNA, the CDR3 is TGTGCCAGTAGTCGGGACAAGCCCTACGAGCAGTACTTC. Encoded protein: CASSRDKPYEQYF. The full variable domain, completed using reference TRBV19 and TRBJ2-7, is DGGITQSPKYLFRKEGQNVTLSCEQNLNHDAMYWYRQDPGQGLRLIYYSQIVNDFQKGDIAEGYSVSREKKESFPLTVTSAQKNPTAFYLCASSRDKPYEQYFGPGTRLTVT.

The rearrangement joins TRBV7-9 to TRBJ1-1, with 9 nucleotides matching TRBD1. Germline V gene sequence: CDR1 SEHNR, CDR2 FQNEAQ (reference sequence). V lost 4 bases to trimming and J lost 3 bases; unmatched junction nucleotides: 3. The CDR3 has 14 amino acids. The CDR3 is CASSSTGGYTEAFF. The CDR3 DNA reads TGTGCCAGCAGCTCCACAGGGGGCTACACTGAAGCTTTCTTT.

CDR3 residues: CATSRGGHPNQPQHF. The CDR3 nucleotides read TGTGCCACCAGCAGAGGGGGTCATCCTAATCAGCCCCAGCATTTT. J is TRBJ1-5 and V is TRBV15; no definite D call. Germline CDR1 reads LNHNV; CDR2 reads YYDKDF (reference sequence). The CDR3 sequence is 15 residues long. The ends were cut back, 1 base at V and 4 bases at J, with 11 bases in the middle.

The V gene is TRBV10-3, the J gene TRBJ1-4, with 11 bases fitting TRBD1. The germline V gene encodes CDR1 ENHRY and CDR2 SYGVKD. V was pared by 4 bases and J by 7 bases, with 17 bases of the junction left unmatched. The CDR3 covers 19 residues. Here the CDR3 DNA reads TGTGCCATCAGTGGTACCGGGACAGGGGGATTAGGATCAACTGAAAAACTGTTTTTT. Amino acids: CAISGTGTGGLGSTEKLFF.

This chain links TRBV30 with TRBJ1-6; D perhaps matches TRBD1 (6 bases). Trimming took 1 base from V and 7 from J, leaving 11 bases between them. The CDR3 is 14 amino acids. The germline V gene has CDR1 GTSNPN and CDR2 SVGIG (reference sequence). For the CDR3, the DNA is TGTGCCTGGAGTGGAGGGGGACTCAATTCACCCCTCCACTTT. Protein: CAWSGGGLNSPLHF.

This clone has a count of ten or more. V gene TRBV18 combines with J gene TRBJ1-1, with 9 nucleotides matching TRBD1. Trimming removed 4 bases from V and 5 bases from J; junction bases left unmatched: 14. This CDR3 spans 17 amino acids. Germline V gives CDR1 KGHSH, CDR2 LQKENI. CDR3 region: CASSQVRVQGAGTEAFF. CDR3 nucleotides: TGTGCCAGCTCACAGGTTCGAGTACAGGGGGCTGGGACTGAAGCTTTCTTT.

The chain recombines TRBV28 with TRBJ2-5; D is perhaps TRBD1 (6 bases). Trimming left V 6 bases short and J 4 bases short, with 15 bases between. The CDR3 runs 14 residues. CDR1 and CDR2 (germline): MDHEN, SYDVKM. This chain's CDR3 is CASSPQQGRETQYF. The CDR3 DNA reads TGTGCCAGCAGCCCCCAACAGGGTCGAGAGACCCAGTACTTC.

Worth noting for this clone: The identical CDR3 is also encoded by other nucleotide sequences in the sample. The DNA of the CDR3 is TGTGCCAGCAGGGCGACAGGGGGCGATGAGCAGTTCTTC. Its protein product is CASRATGGDEQFF. The V and J genes are TRBV6-1 and TRBJ2-1; 10 bases map to TRBD1. This CDR3 region has 13 residues. V shed 6 bases, J shed 8 bases, and the junction held 4 bases outside the gene matches. The germline V gene encodes CDR1 MNHNS and CDR2 SASEGT.